The 17 T cell receptor beta chains below all came from one sample that was sequenced in a study of cytomegalovirus exposure and HLA in healthy donors. Primers for the PCR totalled 60 Vbeta and 13 Jbeta. The data were produced by immunoSEQ multiplex PCR, yet TCRdb's version contains in-frame clones alone and is incomplete. The sample lists approximately 160,000 clones; 68% were seen once. Material: PBMCs. Source of these receptors: a woman aged 18 to 35 in good health and CMV-seropositive.

V gene TRBV6-5 combines with J gene TRBJ2-3; D possibly corresponds to TRBD1 (5 bases). The CDR3 spans 15 residues. V was shortened by 5 bases and J by 4 bases, with 16 bases between the two germline ends. Looked up from germline, CDR1 is MNHEY and CDR2 is SVGAGI. The DNA for the CDR3 is TGTGCCAGCAGTCAAGGGGCAGGGCGGCCAGATACGCAGTATTTT. The encoded protein is CASSQGAGRPDTQYF.

This clone was seen a few times. This sequence joins TRBV7-2 and TRBJ2-5; weak D call: TRBD1 (5 bases). Germline V CDR1 and CDR2: SGHTA, FQGNSA. Trimming pared 1 base from V and 0 bases from J, leaving 15 bases between. The CDR3 runs to 17 residues. For the CDR3, the DNA is TGTGCCAGCAGCTTAGGGAGTACAGGATCGTACCAAGAGACCCAGTACTTC. It codes for CASSLGSTGSYQETQYF.

This clone was seen just once. This rearrangement joins TRBV2 to TRBJ2-1; TRBD2 matches at 9 bases. V lost 3 bases and J lost 3; bases outside the gene matches: 3. The CDR3 runs 15 residues. Germline assignment: CDR1 SNHLY and CDR2 FYNNEI. The CDR3 loop reads CASSDTSGLYNEQFF. CDR3 DNA sequence: TGTGCCAGCAGTGATACTAGCGGGCTCTACAATGAGCAGTTCTTC.

The chain links TRBV30 to TRBJ2-7; D perhaps matches TRBD1 (5 bases). CDR3 length equals 14 residues. Per the germline V gene, CDR1 is GTSNPN and CDR2 is SVGIG (reference sequence). V lost 2 bases and J 2 bases, leaving 13 bases between the germline ends. The CDR3 here is CAWSKGQATYEQYF. CDR3 sequence (DNA): TGTGCCTGGAGTAAGGGGCAGGCGACCTACGAGCAGTACTTC.

This sequence joins TRBV10-1 and TRBJ2-1; D not certain. This CDR3 comprises 15 residues. Deletions cut 3 bases from V and 1 base from J, with 10 bases between. Germline CDR1 is WNHNN and CDR2 is SYGVQD (reference sequence). CDR3 nucleotides: TGCGCCAGCAGTGAAGTGGGCCTTTCCTACAATGAGCAGTTCTTC. Its protein product is CASSEVGLSYNEQFF.

This chain joins TRBV7-3 and TRBJ2-1, with D possibly being TRBD2 (8 bases). Germline CDR1 is SGHTA and CDR2 is FQGTGA. The CDR3 contains 15 residues. V gave up 5 bases and J gave up 6 bases, with 17 bases separating them. CDR3 in DNA: TGTGCCAGCAGCCGAAACAGGGGACTAGTCAATGAGCAGTTCTTC. Protein sequence: CASSRNRGLVNEQFF.

This chain joins TRBV7-3 and TRBJ2-3; TRBD2 matches 8 bases. J lost 7 bases, V lost 4 bases, and 10 bases had no gene match. Germline lookup yields CDR1 SGHTA and CDR2 FQGTGA. CDR3 length: 15 amino acids. The CDR3 protein is CASSSYSGVPYTQYF. The CDR3 DNA is TGTGCCAGCAGCTCCTATAGCGGGGTCCCTTATACGCAGTATTTT.

The rearrangement uses TRBV27 and TRBJ1-4; tentatively, D is TRBD1 (6 bases). V lost 8 bases to trimming and J lost 7 bases, with 23 bases between them. Germline V lookup: CDR1 MNHEY, CDR2 SMNVEV (reference sequence). CDR3 length equals 16 residues. The CDR3 sequence: CASAWPPGEGSEKLFF. The CDR3 DNA reads as TGTGCCAGCGCATGGCCTCCAGGGGAGGGGAGTGAAAAACTGTTTTTT.

J is TRBJ2-7 and V is TRBV30; 7 nucleotides align to TRBD2. V shed 3 bases and J 0 bases; nucleotides not matched to a gene: 5. The CDR3 loop spans 14 amino acids. Germline assignment: CDR1 GTSNPN and CDR2 SVGIG (reference sequence). This CDR3 reads CAWSSAGSSYEQYF. In nucleotides, the CDR3 is TGTGCCTGGAGCTCAGCGGGGAGCTCCTACGAGCAGTACTTC. Full variable domain (missing parts from reference TRBV30 and TRBJ2-7): SQTIHQWPATLVQPVGSPLSLECTVEGTSNPNLYWYRQAAGRGLQLLFYSVGIGQISSEVPQNLSASRPQDRQFILSSKKLLLSDSGFYLCAWSSAGSSYEQYFGPGTRLTVT.

The chain links TRBV6-1 to TRBJ2-3, with a weak D call TRBD2 (5 bases). Germline V gene lookup returns CDR1 MNHNS and CDR2 SASEGT. CDR3 length: 16 amino acids. V lost 0 bases to trimming and J lost 3 bases, with 13 bases between them. CDR3 sequence (DNA): TGTGCCAGCAGTGAAGCGGGTCTAGCAAGGACAGATACGCAGTATTTT. Protein: CASSEAGLARTDTQYF.

The rearrangement joins TRBV5-1 to TRBJ2-7, with TRBD1 identical over 9 bases. The CDR3 totals 16 residues. Trimming cost V 1 base and J 1 base; bases outside gene matches: 6. CDR1 SGHRS and CDR2 YFSETQ come from the germline V gene. The CDR3 DNA follows: TGCGCCAGCAGCTTGAGGGGACAGGGCTTTTCCTACGAGCAGTACTTC. As protein: CASSLRGQGFSYEQYF.

The chain carries TRBV15 and TRBJ2-3; a possible D gene is TRBD2 (5 bases). Germline V gene sequence: CDR1 LNHNV, CDR2 YYDKDF (reference sequence). The CDR3 totals 15 residues. Trimming took 5 bases from V and 0 from J, leaving 12 bases between them. For the CDR3, the DNA is TGTGCCACCAGCGGCCGAAGGACTAGCACAGATACGCAGTATTTT. Its protein product is CATSGRRTSTDTQYF.

This chain connects TRBV4-2 to TRBJ2-4, with a tentative D call TRBD2 (6 bases). The CDR3 runs to 13 residues. CDR1 and CDR2 (germline): LGHNA, YNFKEQ. The V gene lost 2 bases and the J gene lost 6 bases, with 8 bases spanning the gap. The CDR3 DNA follows: TGTGCCAGCAGCCAAATGGGGGGAAACATTCAGTACTTC. Amino acid sequence: CASSQMGGNIQYF.

This clone was observed a single time. The gene calls are TRBV28 and TRBJ2-5, with TRBD1 matching 7 bases. Germline V gene lookup returns CDR1 MDHEN and CDR2 SYDVKM. The CDR3 runs to 14 residues. Losses at the gene ends were 7 bases for V and 5 bases for J; bases not matched to a gene: 10. Written as DNA, the CDR3 is TGTGCCAGCAAGGAAAGGGGGCGTAGGGAGACCCAGTACTTC. It translates to CASKERGRRETQYF.

The rearrangement uses TRBV19 and TRBJ1-2; TRBD1 agrees at 10 bases. J gave up 8 bases and V 5 bases, and 8 bases lay outside the gene matches. The CDR3 is 14 amino acids. Germline V CDR1 and CDR2: LNHDA, SQIVND (reference sequence). The CDR3 sequence is CASSVGQGTRGYTF. The CDR3, as DNA: TGTGCCAGTAGTGTGGGACAGGGGACTCGAGGCTACACCTTC.

This chain joins TRBV6-1 and TRBJ2-1, with 9 positions matching TRBD2. The J segment lost 4 bases and the V segment lost 4 bases, leaving 2 bases of the junction unmatched. The CDR3 length is 14 residues. Germline lookup yields CDR1 MNHNS and CDR2 SASEGT. Here the CDR3 reads CASSASGVYNEQFF. CDR3 DNA sequence: TGTGCCAGCAGTGCTAGCGGGGTTTACAATGAGCAGTTCTTC.

The chain joins TRBV2 to TRBJ2-5, with D possibly matching TRBD1 (7 bases). The J call may be in error: the DNA end matches TRBJ2-7 better. The CDR3 sequence is 12 residues long. CDR1 and CDR2 (germline): SNHLY, FYNNEI. CDR3 nucleotide sequence: TGTGCCACCCAGGGGGGCTTATACGAGCAGTACTTC. Amino acids: CATQGGLYEQYF.